The clone carrying this T cell receptor beta chain showed up just a few times. Its cognate antigen is unknown. Using unique molecular identifiers, the investigators prepared the TCRbeta library. TCRdb used MiXCR to reprocess the PCR reads, holding one entry per CDR3 protein. The sample contains about 590,000 distinct CDR3 sequences, over 10% of which appear only once. The data were obtained in a study of T-cell reconstitution after alpha-beta-depleted transplantation in children. Regarding the study as a whole: One year after transplant, T-cell counts and diversity came mostly from newly produced T cells. Day-60 TCRbeta diversity that was high in some patients was derived from surviving recipient T cells and thymic progenitors. It was reported that alpha-beta T cells came from several hundred expanded graft clones (about two months after transplant).

The V gene's germline CDR1 is SGHKS and CDR2 YYEKEE (reference sequence). V was cut by 6 bases and J by 7 bases, with 16 bases left in between. CDR3 length: 14 amino acids. The receptor was isolated from a male patient under 18 who had a stem cell transplant for acute myeloid leukemia, so the T cells may come from the graft donor. The specimen was PBMCs, mostly from graft donor cells, collected 360 days after TCRalphabeta/CD19-depleted stem cell transplant. The gene calls are TRBV5-5 and TRBJ2-2; D unresolved. CDR3 nucleotides: TGTGCCAGCACCCCCACCGTCGGTTTCGGGGAGCTGTTTTTT. Translation gives CASTPTVGFGELFF.